This TCR beta chain emerged from a study of blood T cell repertoires in COVID-19. This clone occurred once. Libraries were prepared by immunoSEQ multiplex PCR; TCRdb keeps only in-frame clonotypes and omits some of them. The table lists 130,000 to 150,000 clones, about 80% of them singletons. The V and J ends lost 1 base and 6 bases respectively, with 9 bases between them. CDR1 is SGDLS and CDR2 is YYNGEE in the germline V gene. The CDR3 contains 13 residues. This clonotype was sampled from a man aged 45-65 years who had recovered from COVID-19. The specimen was PBMCs or T cells enriched from blood (not recorded which). The rearrangement uses TRBV9 and TRBJ2-3; D call uncertain. The CDR3 here is CASSVQKEDTQYF. CDR3 in DNA: TGTGCCAGCAGCGTACAAAAGGAGGATACGCAGTATTTT. The variable domain in full, completed from reference TRBV9 and TRBJ2-3, reads DSGVTQTPKHLITATGQRVTLRCSPRSGDLSVYWYQQSLDQGLQFLIQYYNGEERAKGNILERFSAQQFPDLHSELNLSSLELGDSALYFCASSVQKEDTQYFGPGTRLTVL.